Following are 9 T cell receptor beta chains from one sample sequenced in a study of CD8 T cells in Susac syndrome. RNA, at about 0.45 to 1 ug, was reverse transcribed with random hexamers. One entry per CDR3 protein results from TCRdb running MiXCR on the immunoSEQ multiplex PCR reads. The data show about 25,000 distinct CDR3 sequences, with roughly 92% seen just once and roughly 0.27% held by the top ten. The specimen sequenced was CD8+ T cells from PBMCs. Receptors were obtained from a human donor in good health.

This chain joins TRBV7-9 and TRBJ1-2, with D possibly TRBD1 on 5 matching bases. Trimming stripped 1 base from V and 6 bases from J, with 6 bases between. The CDR3 extends over 12 amino acids. CDR1 and CDR2 (germline): SEHNR, FQNEAQ (reference sequence). The CDR3: CASSLGGDGYTF. The CDR3 nucleotides are TGTGCCAGCAGCTTAGGGGGCGATGGCTACACCTTC.

The chain combines TRBV18 with TRBJ2-1; 10 bases match TRBD2. The CDR3 contains 16 residues. J lost 1 base, V lost 6 bases, and 6 bases had no gene match. The germline V gene has CDR1 KGHSH and CDR2 LQKENI. DNA of the CDR3: TGTGCCAGCTCCCACCAGCGGGGGGGATCCTACAATGAGCAGTTCTTC. Translated: CASSHQRGGSYNEQFF.

This clonotype was picked up a small number of times. The CDR3 sequence: CASSYDGTENIQYF. CDR3 bases: TGTGCCAGCAGTTACGACGGGACAGAAAACATTCAGTACTTC. The genes are TRBV6-1 and TRBJ2-4; 7 nucleotides line up with TRBD1. Germline CDR1 MNHNS, CDR2 SASEGT. The CDR3 has 14 amino acids. Losses at the gene ends were 5 bases for V and 5 bases for J; bases not matched to a gene: 6.

The chain has TRBV5-1 and TRBJ1-6, with D unclear. CDR3 length: 16 amino acids. V dropped 0 bases and J dropped 0 bases, with 7 bases sitting between them. The V gene's germline CDR1 is SGHRS and CDR2 YFSETQ. CDR3: CASSLARSSYNSPLHF. Written as DNA, the CDR3 is TGCGCCAGCAGCTTGGCTAGGAGCTCCTATAATTCACCCCTCCACTTT.

This chain connects TRBV9 to TRBJ2-5; 7 nucleotides agree with TRBD2. The CDR3 is 13 residues long. Germline V CDR1 and CDR2: SGDLS, YYNGEE. With 4 bases clipped from V and 5 bases from J, the junction kept 5 bases outside the gene matches. CDR3 sequence: CASSTSGGETQYF. The DNA for the CDR3 is TGTGCCAGCAGCACTTCCGGGGGGGAGACCCAGTACTTC.

This chain connects TRBV14 to TRBJ2-7; 8 nucleotides line up with TRBD2. Germline CDR1 reads SGHDN; CDR2 reads FVKESK. This CDR3 comprises 16 residues. V trimming: 5 bases; J trimming: 0 bases; junction bases outside the gene matches: 9. CDR3: CASSSGGGGLSYEQYF. In DNA form, the CDR3 reads TGTGCCAGCAGCTCCGGCGGCGGGGGGCTCTCCTACGAGCAGTACTTC. The whole variable domain, filled in from reference TRBV14 and TRBJ2-7, reads EAGVTQFPSHSVIEKGQTVTLRCDPISGHDNLYWYRRVMGKEIKFLLHFVKESKQDESGMPNNRFLAERTGGTYSTLKVQPAELEDSGVYFCASSSGGGGLSYEQYFGPGTRLTVT.

CDR3 protein: CASSPWDSGEQFF. The CDR3 region has the DNA TGTGCCAGCAGCCCCTGGGACAGCGGGGAGCAGTTCTTC. The V gene is TRBV5-4, the J gene TRBJ2-1, with D perhaps TRBD1 (7 bases). The ends were cut back, 4 bases at V and 10 bases at J, with 15 bases in the middle. The length of the CDR3 is 13 residues. In germline, CDR1 is SGHNT, CDR2 YYREEE (reference sequence).

The chain links TRBV27 to TRBJ2-1, with D perhaps being TRBD1 or TRBD2 (5 bases each). The V and J ends lost 7 bases and 7 bases respectively, with 17 bases between them. The CDR3 runs to 14 residues. Looked up from germline, CDR1 is MNHEY and CDR2 is SMNVEV (reference sequence). The CDR3 loop reads CASKGTPGRNEQFF. CDR3 in DNA: TGTGCCAGCAAAGGGACCCCCGGTAGGAATGAGCAGTTCTTC.

CDR3 sequence (DNA): TGTGCCAGTAGTATGGGAGGGGTCAATGAGCAGTTCTTC. Amino acid sequence: CASSMGGVNEQFF. The chain carries TRBV19 and TRBJ2-1; TRBD2 agrees at 7 bases. This CDR3 has 13 residues. The V gene's germline CDR1 is LNHDA and CDR2 SQIVND (reference sequence). V lost 3 bases and J lost 6; bases outside the gene matches: 2.